The 2 T cell receptor beta chains below all came from one sample that was sequenced in a study of early T cells in non-severe SARS-CoV-2 infection. TCRdb re-called the 5' RACE reads through MiXCR, storing one row per CDR3 protein. The sample includes about 59,000 distinct CDR3 sequences, approximately 13% seen only once; the top ten take 9.3%. The sample here was whole blood, taken at baseline. These receptors came from an adult who was a healthcare worker with PCR-confirmed SARS-CoV-2 infection or an uninfected control (not recorded which).

This clonotype was counted between two and nine times. The J gene is TRBJ2-1, the V gene TRBV11-2; the match to TRBD2 covers 8 bases. The ends lost 0 bases at V and 3 bases at J; junction bases unmatched: 7. The V gene's germline CDR1 is SGHAT and CDR2 FQNNGV. This CDR3 comprises 17 residues. The DNA for the CDR3 is TGTGCCAGCAGCTTAGACCCCCTAGCGGGCAGCTACAATGAGCAGTTCTTC. Translation gives CASSLDPLAGSYNEQFF. Based on the CDR3 plus reference TRBV11-2 and TRBJ2-1, the full variable domain is EAGVAQSPRYKIIEKRQSVAFWCNPISGHATLYWYQQILGQGPKLLIQFQNNGVVDDSQLPKDRFSAERLKGVDSTLKIQPAKLEDSAVYLCASSLDPLAGSYNEQFFGPGTRLTVL.

This clonotype was seen a handful of times. V is TRBV7-6 and J is TRBJ2-7; unclear D gene. Trimming stripped 1 base from V and 6 bases from J, with 13 bases between. In germline, CDR1 is SGHVS, CDR2 FNYEAQ. This CDR3 spans 14 amino acids. As DNA, the CDR3 is TGTGCCAGCAGCTTAGGGGCGACACCGGGCGAGCAGTACTTC. It translates to CASSLGATPGEQYF.